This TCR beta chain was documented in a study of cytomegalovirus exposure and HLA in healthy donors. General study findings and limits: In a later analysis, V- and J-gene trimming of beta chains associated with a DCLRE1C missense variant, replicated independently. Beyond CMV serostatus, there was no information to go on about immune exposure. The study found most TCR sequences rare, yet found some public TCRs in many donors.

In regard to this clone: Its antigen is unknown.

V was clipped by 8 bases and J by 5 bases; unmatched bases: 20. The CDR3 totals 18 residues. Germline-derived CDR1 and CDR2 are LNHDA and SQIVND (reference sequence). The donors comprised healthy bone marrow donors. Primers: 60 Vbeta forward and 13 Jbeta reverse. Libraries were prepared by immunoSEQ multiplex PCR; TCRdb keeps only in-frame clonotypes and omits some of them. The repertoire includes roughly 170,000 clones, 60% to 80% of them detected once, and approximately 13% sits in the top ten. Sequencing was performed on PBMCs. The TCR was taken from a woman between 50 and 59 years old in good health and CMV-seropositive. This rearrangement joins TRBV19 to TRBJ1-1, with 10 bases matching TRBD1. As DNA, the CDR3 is TGTGCCAGTCTGAATCGTATCGCGGACAGGGGGTTCTCTACTGAAGCTTTCTTT. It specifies CASLNRIADRGFSTEAFF. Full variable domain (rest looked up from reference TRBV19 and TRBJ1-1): DGGITQSPKYLFRKEGQNVTLSCEQNLNHDAMYWYRQDPGQGLRLIYYSQIVNDFQKGDIAEGYSVSREKKESFPLTVTSAQKNPTAFYLCASLNRIADRGFSTEAFFGQGTRLTVV.